This T cell receptor (beta chain) comes out of a study of OX40 agonist ivuxolimab in advanced cancers. The method was immunoSEQ multiplex PCR; TCRdb's version includes in-frame clones alone and lacks a portion of them. The repertoire has approximately 40,000 clones, approximately 80% of them found once; the top ten carry about 20%. This CDR3 contains 18 residues. Germline CDR1 and CDR2: MDHEN and SYDVKM. Losses at the gene ends were 5 bases for V and 1 base for J; bases not matched to a gene: 9. This chain links TRBV28 with TRBJ2-5, with 14 bases that match TRBD2. The source was CD4+ or CD8+ T cells sorted from blood, collected in a trial of the OX40 agonist ivuxolimab. The receptor comes from an adult with an advanced solid tumor such as melanoma, head and neck, liver or kidney cancer. The CDR3 coding sequence is TGTGCCAGCAGTCTGACTAGCGGGAGGGCAATTTCCCAAGAGACCCAGTACTTC. Amino acids: CASSLTSGRAISQETQYF.